The clone carrying this T cell receptor (beta chain) was found a few times. Its antigen is still unknown. The record originates from a study of T-cell memory formation after mild COVID-19. TCRdb re-called the 5' RACE reads through MiXCR, storing one row per CDR3 protein. Here the sample spans hundreds of thousands of distinct CDR3 sequences, 20% to 30% being singletons. Germline V gene sequence: CDR1 LGHNA, CDR2 YNFKEQ. Trimming removed 1 base at V and 7 bases at J, with 23 bases between. CDR3 length equals 18 residues. Broader study findings: Clones that shrank (day 15 to 85) were balanced CD4/CD8, whereas later expanders leaned CD4+.

J is TRBJ2-1 and V is TRBV4-2; D uncertain. This clonotype originated in an adult woman who had mild COVID-19 (a few samples of this study predate the infection). Cell type and time point are not known. The sample was PBMCs or a T cell subset sorted from them (not recorded which). The CDR3 DNA reads as TGTGCCAGCAGCCAAGTTCACCGCGCCGATGGAACGTGGAATGAGCAGTTCTTC. Amino acid sequence: CASSQVHRADGTWNEQFF.